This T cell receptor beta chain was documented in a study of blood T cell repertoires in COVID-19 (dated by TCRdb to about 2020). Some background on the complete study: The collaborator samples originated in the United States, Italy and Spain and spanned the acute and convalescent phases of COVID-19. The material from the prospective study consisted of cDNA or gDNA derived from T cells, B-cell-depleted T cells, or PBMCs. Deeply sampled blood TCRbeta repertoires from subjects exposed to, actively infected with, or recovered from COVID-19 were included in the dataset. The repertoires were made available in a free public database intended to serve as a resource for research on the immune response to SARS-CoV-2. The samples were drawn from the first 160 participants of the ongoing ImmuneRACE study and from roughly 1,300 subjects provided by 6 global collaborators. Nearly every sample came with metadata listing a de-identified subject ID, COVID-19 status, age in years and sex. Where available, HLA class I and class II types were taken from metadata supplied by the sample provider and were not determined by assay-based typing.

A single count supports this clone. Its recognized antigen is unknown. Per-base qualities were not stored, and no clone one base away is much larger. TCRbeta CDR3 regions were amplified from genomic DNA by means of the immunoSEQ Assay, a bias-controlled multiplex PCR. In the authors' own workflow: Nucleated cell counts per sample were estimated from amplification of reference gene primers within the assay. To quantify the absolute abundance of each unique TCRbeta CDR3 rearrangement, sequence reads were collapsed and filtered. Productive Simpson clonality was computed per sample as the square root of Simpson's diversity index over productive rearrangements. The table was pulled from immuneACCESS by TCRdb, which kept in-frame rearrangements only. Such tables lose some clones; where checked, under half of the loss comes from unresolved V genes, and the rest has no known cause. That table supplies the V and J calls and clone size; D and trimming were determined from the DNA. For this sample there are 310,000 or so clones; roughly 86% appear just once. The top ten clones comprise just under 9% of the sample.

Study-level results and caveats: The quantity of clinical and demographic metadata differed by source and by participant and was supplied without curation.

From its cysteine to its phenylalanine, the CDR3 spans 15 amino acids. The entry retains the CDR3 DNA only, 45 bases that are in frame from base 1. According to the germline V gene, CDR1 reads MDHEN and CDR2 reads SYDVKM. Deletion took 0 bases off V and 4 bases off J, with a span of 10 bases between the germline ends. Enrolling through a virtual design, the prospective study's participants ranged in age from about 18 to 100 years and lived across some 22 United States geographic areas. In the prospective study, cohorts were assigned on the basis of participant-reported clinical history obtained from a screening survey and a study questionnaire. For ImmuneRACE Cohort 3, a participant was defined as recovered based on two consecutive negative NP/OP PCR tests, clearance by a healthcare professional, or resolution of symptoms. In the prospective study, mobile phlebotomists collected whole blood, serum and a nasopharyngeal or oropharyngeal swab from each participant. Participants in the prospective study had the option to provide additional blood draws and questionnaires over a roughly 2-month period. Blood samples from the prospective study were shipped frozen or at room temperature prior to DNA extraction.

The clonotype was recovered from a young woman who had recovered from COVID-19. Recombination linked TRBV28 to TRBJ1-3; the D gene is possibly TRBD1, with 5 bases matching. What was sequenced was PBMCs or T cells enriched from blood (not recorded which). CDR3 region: CASSLWGGRGNTIYF. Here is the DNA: TGTGCCAGCAGTTTATGGGGGGGGAGAGGAAACACCATATATTTT.